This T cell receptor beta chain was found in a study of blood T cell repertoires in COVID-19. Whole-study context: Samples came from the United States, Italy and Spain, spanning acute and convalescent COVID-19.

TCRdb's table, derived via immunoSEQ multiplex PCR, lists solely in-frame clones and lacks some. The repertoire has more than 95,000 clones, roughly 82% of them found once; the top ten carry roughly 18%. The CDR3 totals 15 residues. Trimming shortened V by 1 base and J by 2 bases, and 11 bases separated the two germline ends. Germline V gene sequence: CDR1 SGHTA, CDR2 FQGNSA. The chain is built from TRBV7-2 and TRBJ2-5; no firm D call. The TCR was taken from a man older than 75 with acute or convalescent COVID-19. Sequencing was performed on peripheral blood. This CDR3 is CASSLGAGWQETQYF. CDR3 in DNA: TGTGCCAGCAGCTTAGGGGCAGGTTGGCAAGAGACCCAGTACTTC.